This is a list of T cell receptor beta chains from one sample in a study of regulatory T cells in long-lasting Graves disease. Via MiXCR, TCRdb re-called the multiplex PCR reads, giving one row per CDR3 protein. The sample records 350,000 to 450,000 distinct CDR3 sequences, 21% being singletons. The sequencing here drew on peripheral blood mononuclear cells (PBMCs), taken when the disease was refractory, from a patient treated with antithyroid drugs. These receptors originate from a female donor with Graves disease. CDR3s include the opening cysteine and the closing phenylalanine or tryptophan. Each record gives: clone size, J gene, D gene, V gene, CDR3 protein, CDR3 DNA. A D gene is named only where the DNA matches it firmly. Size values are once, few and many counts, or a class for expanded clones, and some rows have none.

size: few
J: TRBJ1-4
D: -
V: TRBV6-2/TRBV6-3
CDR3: CASSDGMGGGKLFF
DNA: TGTGCCAGCAGTGATGGGATGGGGGGCGGGAAACTGTTTTTT

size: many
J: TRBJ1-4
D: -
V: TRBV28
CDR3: CASSRPVATNEKLFF
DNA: TGTGCCAGCAGTCGGCCGGTTGCAACTAATGAAAAACTGTTTTTT

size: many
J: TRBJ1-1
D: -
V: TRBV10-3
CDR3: CAISQTEVYTEAFF
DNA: TGTGCCATCAGCCAGACCGAGGTTTACACTGAAGCTTTCTTT

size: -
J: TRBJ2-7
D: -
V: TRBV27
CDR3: CASSLLSGLGNYEQYF
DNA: TGTGCCAGCAGTTTACTCTCCGGATTGGGGAACTACGAGCAGTACTTC

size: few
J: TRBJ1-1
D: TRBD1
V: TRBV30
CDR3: CAWSEDRMMNTEAFF
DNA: TGTGCCTGGAGTGAGGACAGGATGATGAACACTGAGGCTTTCTTT

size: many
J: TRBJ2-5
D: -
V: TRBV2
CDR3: CASRITETQYF
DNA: TGTGCCAGCAGGATCACGGAGACCCAGTACTTC

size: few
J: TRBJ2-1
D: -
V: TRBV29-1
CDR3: CSALNGRDNEQFF
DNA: TGCAGCGCCCTAAATGGTAGGGACAATGAGCAGTTCTTC

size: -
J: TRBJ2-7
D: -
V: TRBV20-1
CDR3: CSAAARRDEQYF
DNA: TGCAGTGCTGCGGCGAGGAGGGACGAGCAGTACTTC

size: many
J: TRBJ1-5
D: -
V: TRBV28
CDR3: CAAYRRGSNQPQHF
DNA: TGTGCCGCATATCGGCGGGGGAGCAATCAGCCCCAGCATTTT

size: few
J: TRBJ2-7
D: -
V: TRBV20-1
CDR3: CSANRETDEQYF
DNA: TGCAGTGCTAACCGGGAGACGGACGAGCAGTACTTC

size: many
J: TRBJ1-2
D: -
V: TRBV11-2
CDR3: CASRPIGGRGYGYTF
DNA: TGTGCCAGCAGGCCCATCGGGGGGAGAGGGTATGGCTACACCTTC

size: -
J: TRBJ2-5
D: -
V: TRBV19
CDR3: CASSITGPGPQYF
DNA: TGTGCCAGTAGTATCACGGGGCCGGGCCCCCAGTACTTC

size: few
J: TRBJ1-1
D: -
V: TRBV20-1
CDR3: CSAVPRVMNTEAFF
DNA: TGCAGTGCTGTACCCAGGGTGATGAACACTGAAGCTTTCTTT

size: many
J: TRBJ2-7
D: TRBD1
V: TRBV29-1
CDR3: CSVRTGTGFGEQYF
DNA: TGCAGCGTTCGTACCGGGACAGGGTTCGGTGAGCAGTACTTC

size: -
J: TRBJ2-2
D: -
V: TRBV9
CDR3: CASSVGSGVPTGELFF
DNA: TGTGCCAGCAGCGTAGGCTCGGGAGTACCCACCGGGGAGCTGTTTTTT

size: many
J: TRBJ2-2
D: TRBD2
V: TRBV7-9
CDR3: CASTTGTTNTGELFF
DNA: TGTGCCAGCACAACCGGGACTACGAACACCGGGGAGCTGTTTTTT

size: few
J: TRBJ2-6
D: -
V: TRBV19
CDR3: CASSIGGGGANVLTF
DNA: TGTGCCAGTAGTATCGGGGGCGGAGGGGCCAACGTCCTGACTTTC

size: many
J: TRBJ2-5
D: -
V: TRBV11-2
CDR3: CASSPRRGGGWEETQYF
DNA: TGTGCCAGCAGCCCGAGACGAGGGGGAGGCTGGGAAGAGACCCAGTACTTC

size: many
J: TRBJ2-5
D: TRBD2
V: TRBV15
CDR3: CATSRYSGRAIETQYF
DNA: TGTGCCACCAGCAGGTATAGCGGGAGGGCCATTGAGACCCAGTACTTC

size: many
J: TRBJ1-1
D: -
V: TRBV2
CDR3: CATSVNTEAFF
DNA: TGTGCCACTTCCGTGAACACTGAAGCTTTCTTT

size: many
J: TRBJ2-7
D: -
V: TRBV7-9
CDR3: CASSLEWDEQYF
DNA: TGTGCCAGCAGCTTAGAATGGGACGAGCAGTACTTC

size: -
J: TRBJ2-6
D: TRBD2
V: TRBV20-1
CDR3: CSANTGASGRSGANVLTF
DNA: TGCAGTGCCAACACCGGGGCTAGCGGCCGCTCTGGGGCCAACGTCCTGACTTTC

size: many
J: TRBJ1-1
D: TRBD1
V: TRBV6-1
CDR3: CASTGTGGNTEAFF
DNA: TGTGCCAGCACCGGGACAGGGGGAAACACTGAAGCTTTCTTT

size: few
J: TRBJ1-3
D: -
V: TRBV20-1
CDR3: CSARTGLASGNTIYF
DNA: TGCAGTGCTAGAACCGGGCTGGCCTCTGGAAACACCATATATTTT

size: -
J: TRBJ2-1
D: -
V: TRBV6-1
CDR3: CASSEGAGYNEQFF
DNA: TGTGCCAGCAGTGAAGGCGCCGGATACAATGAGCAGTTCTTC

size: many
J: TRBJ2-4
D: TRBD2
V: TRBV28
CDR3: CASSLSDRGRANIQYF
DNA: TGTGCCAGCAGTTTAAGTGACCGCGGGAGGGCGAACATTCAGTACTTC

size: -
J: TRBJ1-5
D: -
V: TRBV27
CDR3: CASSRIGGRPNQPQHF
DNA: TGTGCCAGCAGTAGAATAGGGGGACGGCCCAATCAGCCCCAGCATTTT

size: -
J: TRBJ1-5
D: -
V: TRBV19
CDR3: CASSIKPSNQPQHF
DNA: TGTGCCAGTAGTATAAAGCCCTCTAATCAGCCCCAGCATTTT